This section outlines one T cell receptor (beta chain) sequence together with its context. Its antigen is still unknown. TCRdb re-analysed the 5' RACE reads in MiXCR, keeping a single row per CDR3 protein. The sample includes roughly 200,000 distinct CDR3 sequences, roughly 15% of them seen just once. V dropped 4 bases and J dropped 5; count of bases not matched to a gene: 12. Per the germline V gene, CDR1 is LNHDA and CDR2 is SQIVND (reference sequence). The CDR3 extends over 17 amino acids. The sample belongs to a study of identical twins. Whole-study findings and limits: Carriage of fewer insertions was seen in abundant cord blood beta clonotypes, whereas memory repertoires showed none.

These data are also associated with another study on T cells expressing NK-cell markers. This second study notes: An anti-gamma-delta TCR antibody restricted sorting to alpha-beta TCR T cells in several experiments.

The chain couples TRBV19 to TRBJ2-3; 10 nucleotides line up with TRBD1. This receptor was taken from a woman between 18 and 29 years old in good health. The sequenced sample was CD8+ T cells sorted from blood. CDR3 nucleotide sequence: TGTGCCAGTAGTAATGTGGGGACAGGGGCATGGAGAGATACGCAGTATTTT. As protein: CASSNVGTGAWRDTQYF.